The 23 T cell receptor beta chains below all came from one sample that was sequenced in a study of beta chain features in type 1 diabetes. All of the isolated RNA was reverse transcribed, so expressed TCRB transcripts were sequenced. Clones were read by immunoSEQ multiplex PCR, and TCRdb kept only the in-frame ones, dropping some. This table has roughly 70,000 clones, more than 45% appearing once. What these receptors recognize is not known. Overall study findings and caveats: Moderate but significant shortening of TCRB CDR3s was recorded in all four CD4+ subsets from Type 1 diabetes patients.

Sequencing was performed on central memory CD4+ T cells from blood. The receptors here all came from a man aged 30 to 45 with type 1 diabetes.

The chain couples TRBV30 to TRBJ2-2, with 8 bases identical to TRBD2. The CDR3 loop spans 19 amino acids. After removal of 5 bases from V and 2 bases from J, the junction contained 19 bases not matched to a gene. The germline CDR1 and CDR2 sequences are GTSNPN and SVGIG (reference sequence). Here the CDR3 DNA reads TGTGCCTGGGCCAAACCACCACGGGGGGGTACCTTTAACACCGGGGAGCTGTTTTTT. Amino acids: CAWAKPPRGGTFNTGELFF.

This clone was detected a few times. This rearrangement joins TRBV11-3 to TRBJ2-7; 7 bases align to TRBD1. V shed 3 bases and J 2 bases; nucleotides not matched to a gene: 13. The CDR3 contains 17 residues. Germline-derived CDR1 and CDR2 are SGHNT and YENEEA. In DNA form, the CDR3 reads TGTGCCAGCAGCTTCATGATAGGGGGCGATAGTCCCTACGAGCAGTACTTC. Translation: CASSFMIGGDSPYEQYF.

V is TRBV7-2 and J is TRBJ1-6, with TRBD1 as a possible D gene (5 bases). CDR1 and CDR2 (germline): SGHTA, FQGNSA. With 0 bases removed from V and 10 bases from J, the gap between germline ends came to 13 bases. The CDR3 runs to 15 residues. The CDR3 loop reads CASSLAAGKGSPLHF. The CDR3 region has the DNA TGTGCCAGCAGCTTAGCGGCAGGGAAAGGGTCACCCCTCCACTTT.

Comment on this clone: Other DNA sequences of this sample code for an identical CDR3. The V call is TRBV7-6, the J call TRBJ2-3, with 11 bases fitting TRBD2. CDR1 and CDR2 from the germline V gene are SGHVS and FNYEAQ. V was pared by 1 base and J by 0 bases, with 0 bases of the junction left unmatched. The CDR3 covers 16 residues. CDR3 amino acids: CASSLGLAGSTDTQYF. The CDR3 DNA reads TGTGCCAGCAGCTTAGGACTAGCGGGAAGCACAGATACGCAGTATTTT.

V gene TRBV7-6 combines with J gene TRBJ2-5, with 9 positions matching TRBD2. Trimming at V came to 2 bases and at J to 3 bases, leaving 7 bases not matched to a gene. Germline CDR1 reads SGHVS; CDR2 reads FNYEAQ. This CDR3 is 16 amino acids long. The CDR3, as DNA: TGTGCCAGCAGCTTATTCGGCGGGGGGGGAGAAGAGACCCAGTACTTC. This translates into CASSLFGGGGEETQYF.

The CDR3 DNA reads TGTGCCTGGAGCCCAGGACAGGGGCCGATGGAGACCCAGTACTTC. Its protein is CAWSPGQGPMETQYF. The chain has TRBV30 and TRBJ2-5; 9 bases agree with TRBD1. J lost 5 bases, V lost 3 bases, and 10 bases had no gene match. The CDR3 consists of 15 residues. Germline CDR1 GTSNPN, CDR2 SVGIG (reference sequence).

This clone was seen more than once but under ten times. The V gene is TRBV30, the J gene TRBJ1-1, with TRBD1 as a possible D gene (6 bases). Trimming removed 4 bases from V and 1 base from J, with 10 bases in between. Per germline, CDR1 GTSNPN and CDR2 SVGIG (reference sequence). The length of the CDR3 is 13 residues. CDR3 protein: CAWTPQGNTEAFF. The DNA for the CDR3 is TGTGCCTGGACCCCACAGGGGAACACTGAAGCTTTCTTT.

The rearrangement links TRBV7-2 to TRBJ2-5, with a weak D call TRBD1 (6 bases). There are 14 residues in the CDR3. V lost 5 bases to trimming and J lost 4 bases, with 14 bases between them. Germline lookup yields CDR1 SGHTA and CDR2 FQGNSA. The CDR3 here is CASSPNGGSETQYF. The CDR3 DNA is TGTGCCAGCAGCCCAAATGGGGGCTCAGAGACCCAGTACTTC.

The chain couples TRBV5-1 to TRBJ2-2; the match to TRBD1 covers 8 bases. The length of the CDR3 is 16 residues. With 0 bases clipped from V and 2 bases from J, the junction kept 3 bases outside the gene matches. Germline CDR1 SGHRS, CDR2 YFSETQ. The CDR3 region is CASSLEGTGNTGELFF. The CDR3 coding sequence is TGCGCCAGCAGCTTGGAAGGGACAGGAAACACCGGGGAGCTGTTTTTT.

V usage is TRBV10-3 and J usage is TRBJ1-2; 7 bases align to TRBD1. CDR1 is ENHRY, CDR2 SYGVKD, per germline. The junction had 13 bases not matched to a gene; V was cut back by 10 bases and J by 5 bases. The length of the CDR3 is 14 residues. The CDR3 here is CATRGTAEDYGYTF. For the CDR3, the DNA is TGTGCCACCAGGGGGACAGCTGAGGATTATGGCTACACCTTC.

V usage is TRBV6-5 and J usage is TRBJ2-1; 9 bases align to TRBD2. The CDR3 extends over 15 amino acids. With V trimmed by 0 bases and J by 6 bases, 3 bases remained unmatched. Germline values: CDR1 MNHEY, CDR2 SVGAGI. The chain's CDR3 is CASSYSGTSPNEQFF. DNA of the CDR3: TGTGCCAGCAGTTACTCGGGGACTAGCCCCAATGAGCAGTTCTTC.

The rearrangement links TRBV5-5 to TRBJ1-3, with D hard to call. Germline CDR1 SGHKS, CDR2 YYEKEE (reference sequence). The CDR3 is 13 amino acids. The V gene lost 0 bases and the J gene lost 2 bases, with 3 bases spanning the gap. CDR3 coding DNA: TGTGCCAGCAGCTTGGACACTGGAAACACCATATATTTT. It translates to CASSLDTGNTIYF.

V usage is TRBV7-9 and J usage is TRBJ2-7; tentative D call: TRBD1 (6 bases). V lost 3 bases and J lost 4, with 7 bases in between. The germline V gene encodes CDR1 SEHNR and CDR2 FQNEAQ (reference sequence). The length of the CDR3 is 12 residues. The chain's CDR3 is CASSFDRYEQYF. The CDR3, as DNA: TGTGCCAGCAGCTTCGACAGGTACGAGCAGTACTTC.

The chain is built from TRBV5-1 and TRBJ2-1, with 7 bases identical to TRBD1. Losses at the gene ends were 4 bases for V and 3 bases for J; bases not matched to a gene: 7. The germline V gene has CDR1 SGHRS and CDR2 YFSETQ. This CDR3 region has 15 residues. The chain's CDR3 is CASSTTGTDYNEQFF. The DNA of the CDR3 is TGCGCCAGCAGCACAACCGGGACAGACTACAATGAGCAGTTCTTC.

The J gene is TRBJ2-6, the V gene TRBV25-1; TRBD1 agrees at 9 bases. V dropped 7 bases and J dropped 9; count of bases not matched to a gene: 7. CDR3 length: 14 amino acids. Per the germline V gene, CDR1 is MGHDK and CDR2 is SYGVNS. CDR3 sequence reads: CASKETGGLNVLTF. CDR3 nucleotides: TGTGCCAGCAAGGAAACAGGGGGCCTCAACGTCCTGACTTTC.

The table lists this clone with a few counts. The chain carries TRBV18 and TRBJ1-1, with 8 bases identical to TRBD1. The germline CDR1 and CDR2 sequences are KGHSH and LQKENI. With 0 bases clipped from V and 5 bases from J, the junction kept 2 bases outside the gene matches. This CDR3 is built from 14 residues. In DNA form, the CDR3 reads TGTGCCAGCTCACCACCGACAGGGGTTACTGAAGCTTTCTTT. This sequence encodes CASSPPTGVTEAFF.

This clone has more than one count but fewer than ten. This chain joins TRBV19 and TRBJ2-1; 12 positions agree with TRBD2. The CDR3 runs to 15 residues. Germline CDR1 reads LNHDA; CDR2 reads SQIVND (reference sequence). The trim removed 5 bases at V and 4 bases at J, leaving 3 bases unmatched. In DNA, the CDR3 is TGTGCCAGTAGTGCCGGACTAGCGGGATACAATGAGCAGTTCTTC. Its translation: CASSAGLAGYNEQFF.

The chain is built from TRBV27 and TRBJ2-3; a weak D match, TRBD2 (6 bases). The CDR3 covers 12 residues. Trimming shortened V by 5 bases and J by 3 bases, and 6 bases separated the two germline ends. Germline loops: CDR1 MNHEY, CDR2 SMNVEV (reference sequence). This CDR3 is CASSSGTDTQYF. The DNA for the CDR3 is TGTGCCAGCAGTAGCGGGACAGATACGCAGTATTTT.

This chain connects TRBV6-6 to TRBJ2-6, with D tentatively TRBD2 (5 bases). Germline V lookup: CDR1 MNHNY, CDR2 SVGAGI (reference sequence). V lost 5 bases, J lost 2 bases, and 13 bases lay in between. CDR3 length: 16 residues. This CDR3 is CASSPRREPGANVLTF. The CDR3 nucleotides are TGTGCCAGCAGTCCCCGACGGGAACCTGGGGCCAACGTCCTGACTTTC.

CDR3 region: CASSVTVNYGYTF. The CDR3 nucleotides read TGTGCCAGCAGTGTGACAGTTAACTATGGCTACACCTTC. The chain has TRBV6-1 and TRBJ1-2; D may be TRBD1 (5 bases). The CDR3 is made up of 13 amino acids. Trimming cost V 4 bases and J 1 base, with 7 bases left between them. Germline V gene lookup returns CDR1 MNHNS and CDR2 SASEGT.

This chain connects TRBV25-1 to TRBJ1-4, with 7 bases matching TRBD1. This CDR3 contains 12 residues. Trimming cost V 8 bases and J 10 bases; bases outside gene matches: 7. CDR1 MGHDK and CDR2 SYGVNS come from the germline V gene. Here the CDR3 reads CASEGAAGKLFF. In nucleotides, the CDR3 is TGTGCCAGCGAGGGGGCTGCGGGAAAACTGTTTTTT.

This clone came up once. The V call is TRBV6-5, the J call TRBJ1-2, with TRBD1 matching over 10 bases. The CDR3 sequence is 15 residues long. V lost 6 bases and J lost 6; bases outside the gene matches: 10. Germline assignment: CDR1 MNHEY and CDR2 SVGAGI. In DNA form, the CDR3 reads TGTGCCAGCAGACCATGGACAGGGGGATTGGATGGCTACACCTTC. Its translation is CASRPWTGGLDGYTF.

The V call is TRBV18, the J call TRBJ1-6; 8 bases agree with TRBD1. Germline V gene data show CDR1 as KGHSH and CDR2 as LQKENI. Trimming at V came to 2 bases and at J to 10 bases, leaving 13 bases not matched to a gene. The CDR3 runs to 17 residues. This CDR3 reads CASSPSLQGVSGSPLHF. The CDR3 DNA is TGTGCCAGCTCACCATCTTTACAGGGGGTTTCGGGATCACCCCTCCACTTT.